What follows describes a single T cell receptor beta chain. The authors made the TRB cDNA libraries by 5' RACE using UMI labels. TCRdb re-called the 5' RACE reads and gives one entry per CDR3 protein, without DNA. Its clone listing holds roughly 89,000 distinct CDR3 sequences. The CDR3 has 14 amino acids. This specimen comes from a study of CXCR3-negative and CXCR3-positive naive CD8 T cells. The material sequenced was naive CXCR3- CD8+ T cells from blood. Regarding subset: CD45RO-CCR7+CD27+CD95- naive CD8+ T cells lacking CXCR3 (TNR3-). The gene calls are TRBV12-3 or TRBV12-4 and TRBJ2-1; TCRdb's D gene call, TRBD1, goes unchecked for lack of DNA. The receptor comes from a human donor in good health. Some clones in this sample may be carry-over from other donors' samples. CDR3 region: CASSLGRVTNEQFF.